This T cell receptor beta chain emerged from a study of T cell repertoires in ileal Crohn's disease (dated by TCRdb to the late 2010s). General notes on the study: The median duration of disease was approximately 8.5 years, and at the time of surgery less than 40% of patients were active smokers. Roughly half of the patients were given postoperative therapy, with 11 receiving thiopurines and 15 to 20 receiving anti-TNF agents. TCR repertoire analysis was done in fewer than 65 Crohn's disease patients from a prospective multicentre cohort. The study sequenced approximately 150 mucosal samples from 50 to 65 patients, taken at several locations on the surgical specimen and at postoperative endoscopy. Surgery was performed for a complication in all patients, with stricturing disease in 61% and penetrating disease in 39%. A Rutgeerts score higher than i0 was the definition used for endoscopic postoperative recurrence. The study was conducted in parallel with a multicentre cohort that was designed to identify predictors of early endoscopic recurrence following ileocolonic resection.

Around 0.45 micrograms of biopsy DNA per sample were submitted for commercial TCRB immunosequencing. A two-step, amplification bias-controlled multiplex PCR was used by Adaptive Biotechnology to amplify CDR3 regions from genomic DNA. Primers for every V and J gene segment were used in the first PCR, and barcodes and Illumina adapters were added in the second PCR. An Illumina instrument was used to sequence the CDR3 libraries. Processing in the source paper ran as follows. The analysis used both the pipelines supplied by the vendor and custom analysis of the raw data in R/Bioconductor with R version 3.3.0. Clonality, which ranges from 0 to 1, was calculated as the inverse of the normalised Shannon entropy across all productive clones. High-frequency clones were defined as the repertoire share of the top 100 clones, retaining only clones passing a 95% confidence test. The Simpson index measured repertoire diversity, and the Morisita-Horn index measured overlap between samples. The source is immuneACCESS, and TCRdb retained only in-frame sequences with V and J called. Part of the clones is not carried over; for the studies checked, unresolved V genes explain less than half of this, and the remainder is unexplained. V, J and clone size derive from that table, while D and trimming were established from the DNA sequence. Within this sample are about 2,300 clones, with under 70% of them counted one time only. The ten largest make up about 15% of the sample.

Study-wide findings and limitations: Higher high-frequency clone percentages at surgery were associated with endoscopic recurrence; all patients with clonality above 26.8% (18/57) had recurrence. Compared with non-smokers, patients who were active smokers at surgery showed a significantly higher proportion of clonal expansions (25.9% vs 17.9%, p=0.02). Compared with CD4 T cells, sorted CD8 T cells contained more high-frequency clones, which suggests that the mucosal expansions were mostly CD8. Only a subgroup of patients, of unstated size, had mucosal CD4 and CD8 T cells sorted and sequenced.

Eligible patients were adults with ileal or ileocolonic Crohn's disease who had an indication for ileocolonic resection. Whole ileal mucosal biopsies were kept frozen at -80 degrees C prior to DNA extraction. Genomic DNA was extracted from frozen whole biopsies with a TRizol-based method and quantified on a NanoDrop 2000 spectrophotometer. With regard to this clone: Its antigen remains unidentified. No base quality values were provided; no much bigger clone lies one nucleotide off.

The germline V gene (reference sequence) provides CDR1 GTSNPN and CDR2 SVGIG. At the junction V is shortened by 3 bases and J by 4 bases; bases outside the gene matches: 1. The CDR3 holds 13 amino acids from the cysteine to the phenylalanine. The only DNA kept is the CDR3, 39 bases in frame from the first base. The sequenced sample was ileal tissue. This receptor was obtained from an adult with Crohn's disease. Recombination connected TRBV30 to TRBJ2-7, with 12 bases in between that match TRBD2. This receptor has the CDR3 CAWRTSGSYEQYF. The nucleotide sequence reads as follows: TGTGCCTGGAGGACTAGCGGGAGTTACGAGCAGTACTTC.